This T cell receptor beta chain appears in the sequencing data of a study of shared clonotypes between healthy human individuals. It was around 0.3 ug DNA, around 30,000 T cell genomes, that went into each replicate PCR of unsorted PBMC. Methods used by the authors: ImmunoSEQ output lacked quality scores and full-length reads, limiting matched filtering. Clones were read by immunoSEQ multiplex PCR, and TCRdb kept only the in-frame ones, dropping some. For V, J and clone size, that table is used; D and trimming come from the DNA. The sample lists 400,000 to 550,000 clones, 79% occurring once. The CDR3 covers 15 residues. CDR1 is SNHLY and CDR2 is FYNNEI in the germline V gene. V shed 11 bases and J shed 0 bases, with 20 bases lying between them.

This clonotype was obtained from a woman aged 40-49 years in good health. Some clones in this sample may be carry-over from other donors' samples. V and J are TRBV2 and TRBJ2-7; D is perhaps TRBD1 (5 bases). Sequenced: PBMCs. Here the CDR3 DNA reads TGTGCCGGGCTAGGTTTAAGGGGAAGCTCCTACGAGCAGTACTTC. The encoded protein is CAGLGLRGSSYEQYF.